The entry below describes one TCR beta chain. Antigen unknown. It was with a sample-barcoded 5' primer and a J-beta primer mix that a second PCR of roughly 6 to 12 cycles was run. TCRdb called the 5' RACE reads again in MiXCR, with one record for every CDR3 protein. The data contain 1.4 million to 1.5 million distinct CDR3 sequences, roughly 40% of them singletons. This record comes from a study of blood T cells in healthy people across ages. Overall study findings and caveats: The lack of PBMC sorting stopped any conclusive naive versus antigen-experienced comparison. Long-lived donors carried more naive CD4+ cells and greater diversity than aged donors. Age advanced and TCR beta diversity per million T cells fell, roughly linearly. Changes seen in expanded clonotypes were possibly confounded by donor CMV status left unknown.

The length of the CDR3 is 18 residues. The V segment lost 2 bases and the J segment 3 bases; nucleotides outside the gene matches: 8. The germline CDR1 and CDR2 sequences are MDHEN and SYDVKM. The sample consisted of blood. This chain connects TRBV28 to TRBJ1-5, with 12 bases matching TRBD1. This receptor was identified in a woman under 30 in good health. CDR3 region: CASSLGWGQGASNQPQHF. The CDR3 DNA reads TGTGCCAGCAGTTTAGGTTGGGGACAGGGGGCCTCCAATCAGCCCCAGCATTTT.